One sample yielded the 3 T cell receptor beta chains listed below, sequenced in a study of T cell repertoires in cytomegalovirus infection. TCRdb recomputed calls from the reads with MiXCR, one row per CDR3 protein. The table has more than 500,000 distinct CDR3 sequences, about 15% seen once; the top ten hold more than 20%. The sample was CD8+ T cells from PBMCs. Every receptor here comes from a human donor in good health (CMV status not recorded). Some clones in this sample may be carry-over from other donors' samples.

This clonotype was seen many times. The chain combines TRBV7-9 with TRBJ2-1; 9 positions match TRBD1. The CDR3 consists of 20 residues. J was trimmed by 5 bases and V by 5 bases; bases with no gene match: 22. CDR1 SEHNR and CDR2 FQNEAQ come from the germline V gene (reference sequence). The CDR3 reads CASSPIPGQGPNPTHNEQFF. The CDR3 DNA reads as TGTGCCAGCAGCCCGATTCCGGGACAGGGTCCTAATCCGACTCACAATGAGCAGTTCTTC.

The chain's CDR3 is CASSVASPTAPTASGANVLTF. The CDR3 DNA sequence: TGTGCCAGCAGCGTAGCTTCACCGACAGCGCCCACAGCCTCTGGGGCCAACGTCCTGACTTTC. The chain joins TRBV9 to TRBJ2-6; possibly TRBD1 for D (5 bases). This CDR3 region has 21 residues. Germline V gives CDR1 SGDLS, CDR2 YYNGEE. Trimming removed 0 bases at V and 0 bases at J, with 22 bases between.

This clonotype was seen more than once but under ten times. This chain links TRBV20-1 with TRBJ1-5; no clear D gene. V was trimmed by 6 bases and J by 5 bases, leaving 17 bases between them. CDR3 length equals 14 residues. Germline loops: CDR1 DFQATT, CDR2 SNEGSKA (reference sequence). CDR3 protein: CSARTLRLDQPQHF. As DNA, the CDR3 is TGCAGTGCCCGGACCCTTAGGTTGGATCAGCCCCAGCATTTT.